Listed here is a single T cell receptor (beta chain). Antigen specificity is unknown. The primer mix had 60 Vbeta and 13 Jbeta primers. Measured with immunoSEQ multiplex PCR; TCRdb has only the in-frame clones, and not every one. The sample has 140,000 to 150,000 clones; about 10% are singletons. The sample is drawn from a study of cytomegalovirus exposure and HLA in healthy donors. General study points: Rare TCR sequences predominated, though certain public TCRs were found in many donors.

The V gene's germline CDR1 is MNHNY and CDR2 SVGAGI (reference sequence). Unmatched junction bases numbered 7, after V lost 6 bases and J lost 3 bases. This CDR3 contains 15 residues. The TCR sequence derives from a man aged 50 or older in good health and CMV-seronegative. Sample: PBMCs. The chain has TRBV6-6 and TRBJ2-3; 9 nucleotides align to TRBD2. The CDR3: CASRDSGSGTDTQYF. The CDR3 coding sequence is TGTGCCAGCAGGGATAGCGGGAGCGGGACAGATACGCAGTATTTT.